This T cell receptor (beta chain) was sequenced during a study of early stage breast cancer tumors (dated by TCRdb to about 2017). General notes on the study: Of the approximately 15 invasive breast tumors, 12 to 13 were found to be estrogen receptor-positive, progesterone receptor-positive and HER2-negative. Of the roughly 12 ER+/PR+/HER2- tumors, eight were classified as invasive ductal carcinomas and four as invasive lobular carcinomas. On average, each sample had roughly 9.9-fold read coverage. The samples as a whole yielded 2 million to 3 million detected templates, corresponding to nearly 1,100,000 unique clonotypes.

The study profiled bulk TCR beta-chain repertoires in matched peripheral blood, tumor and adjacent normal breast tissue taken from about 15 patients with early-stage breast cancer. Before surgery, roughly 4.5-10 mL of whole blood was collected into EDTA tubes and then processed within 2 hours. Ficoll-Paque centrifugation in SepMate-50 tubes was used to isolate peripheral blood mononuclear cells. For storage in liquid nitrogen, PBMCs were cryopreserved as aliquots of about 1.7 to 4.5 million cells in roughly 90% FBS with around 10% DMSO. Genomic DNA was extracted with the Qiagen AllPrep DNA/RNA Mini kit. Study-wide findings and limitations: Bulk genomic DNA sequencing of unsorted cells missed chain pairing and functional markers such as CD4, CD8 and FOXP3. Compared with adjacent normal breast tissue, tumors had higher clonality and 2 to 3-fold greater T cell density. Enriched TCRB sequences shared across patients were mostly commonly generated sequences, unlikely to play an important role in the tumor microenvironment. Because the cohort was small, analysis by tumor subtype was not possible. Greater similarity was observed between blood and normal breast repertoires than between blood and tumor repertoires, and tumor was distinguished from normal in about 85% of the 16 patients when each tissue was compared with blood.

The CDR3 numbers 14 residues from cysteine through phenylalanine. Only CDR3 DNA is held: 42 bases, read in frame from base 1. V drops 5 bases and J drops 4 bases, leaving 11 bases in between. Sequences LGHNA (CDR1) and YNFKEQ (CDR2) are obtained from the germline V gene. Every sample was amplified as two independent genomic DNA replicates, using around 0.46 ug for blood and about 1.6 ug for tumor or normal breast. Following the manufacturer's instructions, the ImmunoSeq Intro kit was used to carry out TCRB sequencing on genomic DNA. Multiplex PCR was run for 25 to 35 cycles using proprietary primers and spike-in control sequences for absolute quantification. Single-end 150-bp reads were used to sequence an 87-bp fragment spanning the CDR3 plus the flanking V and J genes. Seven samples, each with two replicates, were multiplexed per lane of an Illumina MiSeq using version 3.0 chemistry. As for how the authors treated the data: Raw data were processed with the vendor's proprietary pipeline, and both replicates were merged into a single result per sample. Productive rearrangements sharing the V-gene family, CDR3 amino acid sequence and J-gene segment were defined as clonotypes. Clonality was calculated as 1 minus the normalized Shannon entropy (Pielou evenness) of TCRB abundances. To estimate T cell density, the total number of templates was divided by the input cell count, which was inferred from how much DNA went in. Recon was used with default parameters to estimate total repertoire diversity and clonality. A clonotype was considered tumor-enriched if its abundance in tumor exceeded 0.1% and was at least 32-fold higher than its abundance in normal breast. TCRdb provides this immuneACCESS table in a form limited to in-frame rearrangements. Some clones are lacking; in checked studies, under half of them reflect an unresolved V gene, and why the rest are absent is not known. V and J calls and clone size come straight from that table; D and trimming were deduced from the DNA. In all, the sample holds 65,000 to 75,000 clones, and 80% of those were seen once. The top ten clonotypes cover over 3.5% of the sample.

Notes on this clone: It lacks a known antigen. No much larger clone is present one base from it, and per-base qualities are unavailable.

The sequencing sample was made of blood. The receptor's source is a middle-aged person with breast cancer. In this chain, TRBV4-2 is recombined with TRBJ1-4, with no confidently assigned D gene. The sequenced DNA is TGTGCCAGCAGCTCGGCCGGCCTTAATGAAAAACTGTTTTTT. It codes for CASSSAGLNEKLFF.